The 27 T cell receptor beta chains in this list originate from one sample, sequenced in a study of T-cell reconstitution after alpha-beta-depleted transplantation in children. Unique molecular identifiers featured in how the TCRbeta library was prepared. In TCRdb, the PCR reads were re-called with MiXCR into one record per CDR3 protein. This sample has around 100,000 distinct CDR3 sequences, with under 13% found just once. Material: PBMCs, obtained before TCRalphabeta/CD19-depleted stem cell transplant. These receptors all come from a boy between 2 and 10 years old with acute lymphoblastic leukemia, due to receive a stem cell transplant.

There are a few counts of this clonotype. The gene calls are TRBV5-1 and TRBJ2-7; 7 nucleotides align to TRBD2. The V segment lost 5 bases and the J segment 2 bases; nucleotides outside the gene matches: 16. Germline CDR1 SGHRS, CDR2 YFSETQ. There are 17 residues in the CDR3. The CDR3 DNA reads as TGCGCCAGCAGTTGGGACCCGAATAGCGGGCTAGCCTACGAGCAGTACTTC. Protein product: CASSWDPNSGLAYEQYF.

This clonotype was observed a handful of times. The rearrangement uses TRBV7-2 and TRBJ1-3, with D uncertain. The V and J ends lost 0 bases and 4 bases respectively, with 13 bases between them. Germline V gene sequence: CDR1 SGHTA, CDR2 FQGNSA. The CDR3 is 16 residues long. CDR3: CASSLAPGSQGNTIYF. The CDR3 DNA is TGTGCCAGCAGCTTAGCGCCAGGCAGCCAAGGAAACACCATATATTTT.

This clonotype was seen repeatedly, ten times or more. DNA of the CDR3: TGTGCCAGCAGTGACGGGAGTTACAATGAGCAGTTCTTC. It codes for CASSDGSYNEQFF. This chain links TRBV6-4 with TRBJ2-1; D possibly corresponds to TRBD2 (5 bases). The CDR3 sequence is 13 residues long. CDR1 MRHNA and CDR2 SNTAGT come from the germline V gene. The germline V and J ends were trimmed by 2 bases and 4 bases, with 6 bases remaining between them.

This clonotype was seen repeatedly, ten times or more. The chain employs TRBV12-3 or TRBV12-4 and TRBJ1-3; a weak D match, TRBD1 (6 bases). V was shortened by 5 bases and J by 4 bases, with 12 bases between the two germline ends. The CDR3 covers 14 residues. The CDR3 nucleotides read TGTGCCAGCAGTCCCTCCGGGACAGGAAACACCATATATTTT. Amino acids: CASSPSGTGNTIYF.

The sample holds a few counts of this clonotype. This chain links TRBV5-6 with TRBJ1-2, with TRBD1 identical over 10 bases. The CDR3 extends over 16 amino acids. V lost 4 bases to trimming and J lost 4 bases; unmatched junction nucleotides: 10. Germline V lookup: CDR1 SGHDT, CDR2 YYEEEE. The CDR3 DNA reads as TGTGCCAGCAGCCGACAGGGGGCCGGGGACTCCTATGGCTACACCTTC. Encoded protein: CASSRQGAGDSYGYTF.

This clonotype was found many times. Here the CDR3 reads CASSSETSGMAGEQFF. CDR3 in DNA: TGTGCCAGCAGCTCCGAAACTAGCGGGATGGCCGGCGAGCAGTTCTTC. The rearrangement uses TRBV5-6 and TRBJ2-1; TRBD2 aligns across 10 bases. The junction had 13 bases not matched to a gene; V was cut back by 3 bases and J by 10 bases. The CDR3 is 16 residues long. Germline V lookup: CDR1 SGHDT, CDR2 YYEEEE.

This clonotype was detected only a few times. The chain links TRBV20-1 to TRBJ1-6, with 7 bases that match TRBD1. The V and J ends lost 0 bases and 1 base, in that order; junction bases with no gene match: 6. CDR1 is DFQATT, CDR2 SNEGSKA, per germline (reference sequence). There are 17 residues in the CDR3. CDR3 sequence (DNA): TGCAGTGCTAGAGACCCGAGACAGGGTTCCTATAATTCACCCCTCCACTTT. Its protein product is CSARDPRQGSYNSPLHF.

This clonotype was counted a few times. CDR3 bases: TGTGCCAGCAGTGTTGTAGCGCCGGACCAGAGCTCCTACAATGAGCAGTTCTTC. Residues: CASSVVAPDQSSYNEQFF. The J gene is TRBJ2-1, the V gene TRBV6-1, with a tentative D call TRBD2 (5 bases). Between the trimmed V and J ends, which lost 4 bases and 0 bases, there was a span of 19 bases. CDR3 length: 18 residues. Germline-derived CDR1 and CDR2 are MNHNS and SASEGT.

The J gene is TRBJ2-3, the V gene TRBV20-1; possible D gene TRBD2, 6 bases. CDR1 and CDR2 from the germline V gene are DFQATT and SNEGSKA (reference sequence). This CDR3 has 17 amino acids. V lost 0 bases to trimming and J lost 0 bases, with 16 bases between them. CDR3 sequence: CSARDPLGGASTDTQYF. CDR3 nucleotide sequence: TGCAGTGCTAGAGATCCCTTAGGCGGGGCTAGCACAGATACGCAGTATTTT.

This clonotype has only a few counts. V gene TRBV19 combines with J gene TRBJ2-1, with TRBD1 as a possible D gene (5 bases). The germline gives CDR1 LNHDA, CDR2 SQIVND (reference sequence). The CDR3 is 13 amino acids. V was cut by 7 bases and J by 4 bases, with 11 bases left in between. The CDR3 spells CASIPKGYNEQFF. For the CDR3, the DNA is TGTGCCAGTATCCCCAAGGGGTACAATGAGCAGTTCTTC.

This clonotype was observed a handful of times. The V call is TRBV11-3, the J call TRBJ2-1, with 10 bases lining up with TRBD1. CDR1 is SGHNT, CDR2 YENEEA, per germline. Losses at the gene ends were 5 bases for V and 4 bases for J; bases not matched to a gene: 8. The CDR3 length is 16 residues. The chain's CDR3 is CASSRGGTGAYNEQFF. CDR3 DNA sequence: TGTGCCAGCAGCCGGGGGGGGACAGGGGCTTACAATGAGCAGTTCTTC.

The CDR3 region has the DNA TGTGCCAGCAGCCAAGATCGACTTCGGGAGCAGTACTTC. Residues: CASSQDRLREQYF. The V and J genes are TRBV4-2 and TRBJ2-7; D gene uncertain. The CDR3 runs 13 residues. Germline V gene sequence: CDR1 LGHNA, CDR2 YNFKEQ. Trimming pared 0 bases from V and 7 bases from J, leaving 10 bases between.

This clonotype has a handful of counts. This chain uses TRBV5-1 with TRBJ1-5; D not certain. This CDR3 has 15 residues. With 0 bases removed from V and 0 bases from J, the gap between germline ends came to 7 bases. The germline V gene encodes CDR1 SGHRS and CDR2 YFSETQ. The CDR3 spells CASSLGTVSNQPQHF. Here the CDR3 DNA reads TGCGCCAGCAGCTTGGGGACCGTTAGCAATCAGCCCCAGCATTTT.

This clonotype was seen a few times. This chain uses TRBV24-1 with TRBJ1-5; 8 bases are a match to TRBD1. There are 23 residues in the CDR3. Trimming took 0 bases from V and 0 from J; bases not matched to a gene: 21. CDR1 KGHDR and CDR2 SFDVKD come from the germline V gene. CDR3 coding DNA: TGTGCCACCAGTGATTTGCACGGACAGGGAACCCTCGACCCAATATATAGCAATCAGCCCCAGCATTTT. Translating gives CATSDLHGQGTLDPIYSNQPQHF.

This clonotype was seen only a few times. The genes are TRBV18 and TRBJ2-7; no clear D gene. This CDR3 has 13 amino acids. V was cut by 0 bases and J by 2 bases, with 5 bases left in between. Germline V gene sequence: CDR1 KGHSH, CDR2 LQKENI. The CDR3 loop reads CASSPPSAYEQYF. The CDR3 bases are TGTGCCAGCTCACCACCGTCAGCCTACGAGCAGTACTTC.

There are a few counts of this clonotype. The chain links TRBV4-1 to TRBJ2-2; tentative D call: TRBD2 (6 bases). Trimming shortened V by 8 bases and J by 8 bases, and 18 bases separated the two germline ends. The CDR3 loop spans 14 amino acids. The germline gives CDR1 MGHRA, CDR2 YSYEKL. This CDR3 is CASARLVQPGELFF. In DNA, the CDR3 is TGCGCCAGCGCACGACTAGTTCAACCTGGGGAGCTGTTTTTT.

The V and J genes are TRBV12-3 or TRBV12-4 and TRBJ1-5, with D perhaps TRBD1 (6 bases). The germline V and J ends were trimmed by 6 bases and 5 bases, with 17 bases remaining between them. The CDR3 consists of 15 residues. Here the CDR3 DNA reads TGTGCCAGCAGCCCCCCCGGGGGGGCTCATCAGCCCCAGCATTTT. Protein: CASSPPGGAHQPQHF.

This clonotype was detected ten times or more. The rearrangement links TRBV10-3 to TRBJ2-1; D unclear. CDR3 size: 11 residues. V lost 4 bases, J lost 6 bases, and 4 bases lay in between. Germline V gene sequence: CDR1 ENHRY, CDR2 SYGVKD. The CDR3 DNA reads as TGTGCCATCAGTGCAACCAATGAGCAGTTCTTC. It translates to CAISATNEQFF.

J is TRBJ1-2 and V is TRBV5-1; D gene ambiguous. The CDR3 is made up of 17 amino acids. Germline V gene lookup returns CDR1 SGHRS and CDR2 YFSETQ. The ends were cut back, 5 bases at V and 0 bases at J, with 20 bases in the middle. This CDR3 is CASRVEWTQKANYGYTF. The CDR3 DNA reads TGCGCCAGCAGGGTGGAATGGACTCAGAAAGCTAACTATGGCTACACCTTC.

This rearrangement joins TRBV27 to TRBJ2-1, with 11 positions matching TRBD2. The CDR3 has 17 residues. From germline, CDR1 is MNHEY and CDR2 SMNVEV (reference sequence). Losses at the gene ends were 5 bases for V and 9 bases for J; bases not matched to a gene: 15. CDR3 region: CASSPHLTSGTPVEQFF. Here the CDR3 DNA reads TGTGCCAGCAGTCCCCACTTGACTAGCGGGACCCCGGTTGAGCAGTTCTTC.

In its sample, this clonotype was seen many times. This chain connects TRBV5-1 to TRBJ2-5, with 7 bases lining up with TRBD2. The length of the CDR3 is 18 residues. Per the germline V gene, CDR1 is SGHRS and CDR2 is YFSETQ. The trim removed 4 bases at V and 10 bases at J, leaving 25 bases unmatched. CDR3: CASSTIVSGGRPGGDQYF. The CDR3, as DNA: TGCGCCAGCAGCACCATTGTCTCGGGAGGCCGCCCTGGAGGTGACCAGTACTTC.

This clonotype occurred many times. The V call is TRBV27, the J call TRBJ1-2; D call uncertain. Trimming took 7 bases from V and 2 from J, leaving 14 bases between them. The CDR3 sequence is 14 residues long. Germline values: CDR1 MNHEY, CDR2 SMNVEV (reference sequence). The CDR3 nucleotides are TGTGCCAGCATGCCAGCCCTCGGGAACTATGGCTACACCTTC. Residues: CASMPALGNYGYTF.

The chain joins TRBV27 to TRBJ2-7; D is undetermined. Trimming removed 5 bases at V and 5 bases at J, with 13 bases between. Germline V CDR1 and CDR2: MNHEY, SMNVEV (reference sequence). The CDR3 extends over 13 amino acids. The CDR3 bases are TGTGCCAGCAGTCCATTAGACCGGGACGAGCAGTACTTC. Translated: CASSPLDRDEQYF.

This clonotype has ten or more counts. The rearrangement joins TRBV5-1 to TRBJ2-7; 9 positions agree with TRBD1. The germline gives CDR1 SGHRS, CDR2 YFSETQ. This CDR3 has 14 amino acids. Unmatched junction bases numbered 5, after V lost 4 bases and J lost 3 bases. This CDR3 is CASSISGQGYEQYF. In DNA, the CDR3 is TGCGCCAGCAGCATATCGGGACAGGGCTACGAGCAGTACTTC.

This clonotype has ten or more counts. The CDR3 here is CASSGTAPGELFF. The CDR3 DNA reads TGTGCCAGCAGTGGGACAGCCCCCGGGGAGCTGTTTTTT. The J gene is TRBJ2-2, the V gene TRBV2; TRBD1 might be the D (6 bases). CDR1 is SNHLY and CDR2 is FYNNEI in the germline V gene. Trimming removed 4 bases from V and 6 bases from J, with 9 bases in between. The CDR3 has 13 amino acids.

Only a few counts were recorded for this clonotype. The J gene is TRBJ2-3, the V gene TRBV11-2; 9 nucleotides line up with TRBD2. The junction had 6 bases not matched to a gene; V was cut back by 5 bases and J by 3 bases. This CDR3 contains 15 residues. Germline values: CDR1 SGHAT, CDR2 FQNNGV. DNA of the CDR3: TGTGCCAGCAGCCTAGGTAGCGGGAGAACAGATACGCAGTATTTT. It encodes CASSLGSGRTDTQYF.

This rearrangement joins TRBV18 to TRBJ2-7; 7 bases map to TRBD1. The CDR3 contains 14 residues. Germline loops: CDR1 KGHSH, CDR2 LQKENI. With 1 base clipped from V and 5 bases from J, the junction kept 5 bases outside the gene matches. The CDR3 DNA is TGTGCCAGCTCACCACAGACAGGGATCCACGAGCAGTACTTC. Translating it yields CASSPQTGIHEQYF.